This T cell receptor beta chain was profiled in a study of vaccination effects on CD4 cells after COVID-19 (dated by TCRdb to the early 2020s). With regard to the full study: Post-vaccine samples across the study were collected a median of 72 days after the second dose, with a range of 14 to 241. Altogether, roughly 10 COVID-19 convalescent patients and a handful of SARS-CoV-2-naive healthy vaccine recipients made up the full study. Cultures from other donors in the study were sequenced using the Oncomine TCR Beta short-read assay on an Illumina iSeq 100. In both COVID-19 convalescent patients and infection-naive vaccine recipients, the study compared SARS-CoV-2 spike-specific CD4+ TCR repertoires from before mRNA vaccination with those from after it.

Broader findings and caveats from the paper: Limitations of the study were the small number of convalescent patients and the absence of early post-infection timepoints. At late post-vaccination timepoints, both infection-induced and vaccine-induced clones showed marked clonal contraction, consistent with waning T cell responses. Among healthy vaccine recipients, nearly all vaccine-induced clones were SARS-CoV-2 mono-reactive, and just 1 of 255 was cross-reactive with common cold coronaviruses.

The ViraFEST assay stimulated PBMC with viral peptide pools and then used TCR sequencing to identify antigen-specific CD4+ T cell clonotypes by expansion. After around 11 days of culture, CD4+ T cells were isolated with the EasySep CD4+ T cell isolation kit. Two doses of either the BNT162b2 or the mRNA-1273 mRNA SARS-CoV-2 vaccine were administered to participants. Healthy vaccine recipients had no prior SARS-CoV-2 infection, confirmed by negative nucleocapsid antibodies before and after vaccination. A few million PBMC per well were cultured with around 10 ug/ml peptides in IMDM containing around 5.3% human AB serum, roughly 9.5 IU/ml IL-2 and gentamicin. Half of the culture medium was replaced with fresh IL-2-containing medium on days 3 and 7. Each peptide stimulation condition was cultured in triplicate wells unless otherwise noted. Using Ficoll-Paque Plus gradient centrifugation, PBMC were separated from whole blood and then either used fresh or cryopreserved at -140C. The overlapping peptide pools covered the spike proteins of SARS-CoV-2 as well as those of the common cold coronaviruses HCoV-NL63, HCoV-OC43 and HCoV-229E. The QIAamp micro DNA kit was used to extract genomic DNA from the cultured CD4+ T cells.

The method was the immunoSEQ multiplex PCR assay. TCR beta CDR3 sequencing was performed on DNA from the cultured, isolated CD4+ T cells. Processing in the source paper ran as follows. Non-productive TCR sequences were removed, reads were trimmed to the CDR3 region, and CDR3s of at least 7 amino acids were retained. Antigen-specific clonotypes were identified with the MANAFEST web app by comparing expansion in peptide wells against reference cultures. For clones to be considered positive, expansion at FDR<0.05 versus reference and all other wells, an odds ratio above 5, and a frequency above 0.1% in two replicate wells were required. A clonotype was called cross-reactive if it was significantly expanded both in SARS-CoV-2 spike wells and in at least one common cold coronavirus spike condition. Using the stringdist R package, CDR3 similarity was measured by Levenshtein distance, and unrooted trees were constructed with ape in R 3.6.1. Entries here come from immuneACCESS through TCRdb and include only in-frame sequences with V and J called. Some clones fail to appear in such tables; in the studies checked, an unresolved V gene covers under half of the shortfall, and the cause of the remainder is unknown. V and J calls and clone size come straight from that table; D and trimming were deduced from the DNA. Present in this sample are 15,000 or so clones, 70% to 80% of which were seen just once. The ten largest clonotypes hold approximately 19% of the sample.

CDR1 and CDR2 are drawn from the germline V gene: SGHAT, FQNNGV. V and J are truncated by 4 bases and 1 base respectively, leaving an intervening sequence of 19 bases. The cysteine opens and the phenylalanine closes a CDR3 of 17 amino acids. Only the CDR3 part of the read is kept: 51 bases, read in frame from the first base. A remark on this clone: Its specific antigen is unknown. No much larger clonotype is one base removed from it; base qualities were not supplied.

Recombination connected TRBV11-2 to TRBJ1-1; perhaps TRBD1 is the D gene, with 5 bases matching. The sequences come from CD4+ T cells from PBMCs cultured with HCoV-NL63 spike peptides, collected after COVID-19 vaccination. This specimen's cell subset or site label, interpreted: HCoV-NL63 spike overlapping peptide pool stimulation. The TCR originated in a human donor who received a COVID-19 vaccine. Here the CDR3 is given as CASSSRQPREPNTEAFF. The DNA is TGTGCCAGCAGCTCCCGACAGCCGAGAGAACCGAACACTGAAGCTTTCTTT.